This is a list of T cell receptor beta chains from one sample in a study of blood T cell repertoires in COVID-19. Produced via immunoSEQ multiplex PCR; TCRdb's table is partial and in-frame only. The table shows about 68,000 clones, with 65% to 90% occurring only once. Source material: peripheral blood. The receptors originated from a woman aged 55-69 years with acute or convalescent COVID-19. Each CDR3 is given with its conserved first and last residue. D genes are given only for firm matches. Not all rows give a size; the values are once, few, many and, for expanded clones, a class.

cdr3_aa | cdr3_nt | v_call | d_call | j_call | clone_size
CASSEGGHYEQYF | TGTGCCAGCAGTGAAGGGGGACACTACGAGCAGTACTTC | TRBV25-1 | NA | TRBJ2-7 | NA
CASSIREANYGYTF | TGTGCCAGTAGTATACGAGAAGCTAACTATGGCTACACCTTC | TRBV19 | NA | TRBJ1-2 | NA
CASSRDRSSYNSPLHF | TGCGCCAGCAGTCGGGACAGAAGCTCCTATAATTCACCCCTCCACTTT | TRBV5-1 | TRBD1 | TRBJ1-6 | NA
CASSPPTGQTYEQYF | TGTGCCAGCAGCCCCCCGACAGGGCAAACCTACGAGCAGTACTTC | TRBV7-9 | TRBD1 | TRBJ2-7 | NA
CASSPSVGTGGRNTIYF | TGTGCCAGCAGCCCCTCAGTCGGGACAGGGGGCAGAAACACCATATATTTT | TRBV7-2 | TRBD1 | TRBJ1-3 | NA
CASSQGTGPPLSGANVLTF | TGTGCCAGCAGCCAGGGGACAGGGCCCCCTCTCTCTGGGGCCAACGTCCTGACTTTC | TRBV28 | TRBD1 | TRBJ2-6 | NA
CASSDVAGGSYNEQFF | TGCGCCAGCAGCGACGTAGCGGGAGGGTCCTACAATGAGCAGTTCTTC | TRBV5-1 | TRBD2 | TRBJ2-1 | NA
CASSIEGSSPLHF | TGTGCCAGTAGTATCGAAGGGAGTTCACCCCTCCACTTT | TRBV19 | NA | TRBJ1-6 | NA
CASSSLAGEQETQYF | TGTGCCAGCAGCTCGTTAGCGGGGGAGCAAGAGACCCAGTACTTC | TRBV7-8 | TRBD2 | TRBJ2-5 | NA
CAWSVRGSGPYNEQFF | TGTGCCTGGAGTGTACGCGGTAGCGGTCCCTACAATGAGCAGTTCTTC | TRBV30 | NA | TRBJ2-1 | NA
CASLRASTDTQYF | TGTGCCAGCCTGAGGGCGTCCACAGATACGCAGTATTTT | TRBV12-3/TRBV12-4 | NA | TRBJ2-3 | NA
CASAQGAANSGNTIYF | TGTGCCAGCGCACAGGGGGCCGCCAACTCTGGAAACACCATATATTTT | TRBV9 | TRBD1 | TRBJ1-3 | NA
CSASSGSGGSAFF | TGCAGTGCTAGTTCGGGGTCAGGGGGCTCAGCTTTCTTT | TRBV20-1 | TRBD1 | TRBJ1-1 | NA
CASSIKYGSASRGGYTF | TGTGCCAGTAGTATTAAGTATGGTTCGGCCTCTCGGGGTGGCTACACCTTC | TRBV19 | NA | TRBJ1-2 | NA
CASSRGTELRNSPLHF | TGCGCCAGCAGCCGTGGGACAGAGCTCCGGAATTCACCCCTCCACTTT | TRBV4-1 | TRBD1 | TRBJ1-6 | NA
CASSVGTANTEAFF | TGTGCCAGCAGCGTAGGGACAGCCAACACTGAAGCTTTCTTT | TRBV11-2 | TRBD1 | TRBJ1-1 | NA
CATSVNIHSNQPQHF | TGTGCCACCAGCGTCAACATACATAGCAATCAGCCCCAGCATTTT | TRBV15 | NA | TRBJ1-5 | once
CSAIRGTGEYF | TGCAGTGCTATTCGAGGGACAGGGGAGTACTTC | TRBV20-1 | TRBD1 | TRBJ2-7 | NA
CASSLGDRGPPGNTIYF | TGCGCCAGCAGCTTGGGGGACAGGGGTCCCCCTGGAAACACCATATATTTT | TRBV5-1 | TRBD1 | TRBJ1-3 | NA
CASSPRSSGQETQYF | TGTGCCAGCTCACCACGGTCTAGCGGGCAAGAGACCCAGTACTTC | TRBV18 | TRBD2 | TRBJ2-5 | NA
CASSRQGRNSPLHF | TGTGCCAGCAGCCGACAGGGAAGAAATTCACCCCTCCACTTT | TRBV7-8 | TRBD1 | TRBJ1-6 | NA
CASSRGLVGSLGMQYF | TGTGCCAGCAGCCGGGGACTAGTCGGTTCCTTGGGCATGCAGTACTTC | TRBV5-4 | TRBD2 | TRBJ2-4 | NA
CASSILGQGGYTF | TGTGCCAGTAGTATTCTTGGGCAGGGAGGCTACACCTTC | TRBV19 | NA | TRBJ1-2 | NA